This TCR beta chain was sequenced in a study of cytomegalovirus exposure and HLA in healthy donors. Study results and caveats: Among the CMV-associated chains, three were confirmed in vitro as specific for CMV antigens. The classifier reportedly diagnosed cytomegalovirus status with high specificity and sensitivity. Among TCR sequences, most were rare, though some public TCRs appeared in many donors. Some TCR beta chains (approximately 180 of them) were listed as cytomegalovirus-associated.

The method was immunoSEQ multiplex PCR; TCRdb's version includes in-frame clones alone and lacks a portion of them. The sample yields 220,000 or so clones, approximately 80% seen once. Concerning this clone: No antigen is known for it.

Between the trimmed V and J ends, which lost 10 bases and 6 bases, there was a span of 21 bases. The germline gives CDR1 MNHNS, CDR2 SASEGT. The CDR3 consists of 14 residues. This receptor was taken from a woman in her 30s in good health and CMV-seropositive. Specimen: PBMCs. The V call is TRBV6-1, the J call TRBJ1-1; no clear D gene. The CDR3 region is CATYSGPAVPEAFF. CDR3 bases: TGTGCCACCTACTCTGGACCGGCGGTACCTGAAGCTTTCTTT.